Below, one TCR beta chain is given with its context. The antigen this receptor binds is unknown. It has no much larger one-base neighbor in the sample; base qualities were not kept. The sample comes from a study of blood T cell repertoires in COVID-19 (dated by TCRdb to 2020 to 2021). Study-level background: Samples covering the acute and convalescent phases of COVID-19 were provided by collaborators in the United States, Italy and Spain. The prospective study material was composed of cDNA or gDNA derived from T cells, B-cell-depleted T cells, or PBMCs. Subjects who had been exposed to COVID-19, were actively infected with it, or had recovered from it provided the deeply sampled blood TCRbeta repertoires that made up the dataset. The repertoires were released in a freely available public database meant as a resource for research on the immune response to SARS-CoV-2. The samples were drawn from two sources: the first 160 participants of the ongoing ImmuneRACE study, and 1,254 subjects contributed by 6 global collaborators. Nearly every sample came with metadata listing a de-identified subject ID, COVID-19 status, age in years and sex. Where available, HLA class I and class II types were taken from metadata supplied by the sample provider and were not determined by assay-based typing. General study outcomes and caveats: The quantity of clinical and demographic metadata differed by source and by participant and was supplied without curation.

The CDR3 contains 14 residues, cysteine and phenylalanine counted. The kept DNA is CDR3 alone, 42 bases in frame from the first base. From a lookup of the germline V gene (reference sequence), CDR1 and CDR2 are LNHDA and SQIVND. V loses 3 bases at its end and J loses 5 bases; junction bases beyond the gene matches: 2. One collaborating source in Seattle enrolled patients during active infection and followed them longitudinally through the course of disease. Collaborating institutions collected whole blood in K2EDTA tubes following their own protocols. For TCRbeta analysis, collaborator samples were shipped as frozen whole blood, as isolated PBMCs, or as DNA extracted from either sample type. The immunoSEQ Assay, a bias-controlled multiplex PCR, was used to amplify TCRbeta CDR3 regions from genomic DNA. On the authors' methods: The number of nucleated cells in each sample was estimated from the amplification of reference gene primers within the assay. To quantify the absolute abundance of each unique TCRbeta CDR3 rearrangement, sequence reads were collapsed and filtered. Productive Simpson clonality was computed per sample as the square root of Simpson's diversity index over productive rearrangements. The table was pulled from immuneACCESS by TCRdb, which kept in-frame rearrangements only. Such tables lose some clones; where checked, under half of the loss comes from unresolved V genes, and the rest has no known cause. V and J calls and clone size are as listed in that table; D and trimming were resolved from the DNA. Recorded for this sample are about 63,000 clones; approximately 75% of them occurred a single time. The ten largest clones capture more than 30% of the sample.

The receptor chain draws on TRBV19 and TRBJ1-4; 8 bases in the middle match TRBD1. The clonotype was recovered from a man aged 55 to 70 with COVID-19, enrolled during active disease. Specimen: peripheral blood. The sequenced DNA: TGTGCCAGTAGTATCAGGGGGCTGAATGAAAAACTGTTTTTT. It specifies CASSIRGLNEKLFF.